The clone carrying this T cell receptor beta chain was observed a few times. Antigen specificity is unknown. A multiplex PCR was run with 60 Vbeta primers and 13 Jbeta primers. Repertoires were generated with immunoSEQ multiplex PCR, while TCRdb's copy carries only in-frame clones and drops some. The table records some 190,000 clones, roughly 75% of them present only once. The data are from a study of cytomegalovirus exposure and HLA in healthy donors. Each donor was healthy, and each was a bone marrow donor. The study's findings and limits: Analysis was carried out at a later point, and it linked a missense DCLRE1C variant to TCR beta V- and J-gene trimming. TCR association rates varied by HLA locus in a later analysis, with DRB1 highest and HLA-C lowest.

Material: PBMCs. This TCR derives from a woman aged 30 to 39 in good health and CMV-seronegative.

CDR3 nucleotide sequence: TGTGCTAGTGGCCGCCCCACGACAGGGAACACTGAAGCTTTCTTT. This gives the protein CASGRPTTGNTEAFF. The chain has TRBV12-5 and TRBJ1-1; D may be TRBD1 (6 bases). V lost 6 bases, J lost 1 base, and 15 bases lay in between. Looked up from germline, CDR1 is LGHNT and CDR2 is FRNRAP. The CDR3 extends over 15 amino acids.